This TCR beta chain was obtained from a study of T cells after yellow fever vaccination. TCRdb independently ran MiXCR on the 5' RACE reads; one entry per CDR3 protein. The sample holds about 13,000 distinct CDR3 sequences, roughly 4.6% seen once. In its sample, this clonotype was seen many times. The receptor's source is a man aged 25 to 40 who received the YFV17D yellow fever vaccine. The source was PBMCs, either bulk or a sorted T-cell subset (CD4+, CD8+, memory, or dextramer-sorted; not recorded which), collected 45 days after the yellow fever booster vaccination.

This chain's CDR3 is CASSYSTGEQYF. The CDR3, as DNA: TGTGCCAGCAGTTACTCGACGGGGGAGCAGTACTTC. This chain joins TRBV6-5 and TRBJ2-7; tentatively, D is TRBD2 (5 bases). V lost 0 bases, J lost 7 bases, and 7 bases lay in between. CDR1 is MNHEY, CDR2 SVGAGI, per germline. CDR3 length: 12 residues.